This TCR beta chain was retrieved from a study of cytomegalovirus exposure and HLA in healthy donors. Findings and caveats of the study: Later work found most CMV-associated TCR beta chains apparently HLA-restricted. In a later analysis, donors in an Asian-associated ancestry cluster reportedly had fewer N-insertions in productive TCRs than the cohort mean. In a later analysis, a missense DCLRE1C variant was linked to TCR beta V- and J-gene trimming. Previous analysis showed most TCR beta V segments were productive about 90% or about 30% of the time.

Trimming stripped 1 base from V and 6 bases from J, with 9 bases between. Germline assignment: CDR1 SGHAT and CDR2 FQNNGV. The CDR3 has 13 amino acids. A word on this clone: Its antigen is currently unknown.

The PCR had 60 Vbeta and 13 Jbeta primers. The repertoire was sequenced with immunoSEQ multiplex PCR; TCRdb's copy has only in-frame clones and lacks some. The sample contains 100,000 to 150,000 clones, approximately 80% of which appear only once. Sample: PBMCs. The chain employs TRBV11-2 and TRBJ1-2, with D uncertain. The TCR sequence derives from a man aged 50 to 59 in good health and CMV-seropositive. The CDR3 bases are TGTGCCAGCAGCTTAGGGGCAGGCCATGGCTACACCTTC. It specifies CASSLGAGHGYTF.